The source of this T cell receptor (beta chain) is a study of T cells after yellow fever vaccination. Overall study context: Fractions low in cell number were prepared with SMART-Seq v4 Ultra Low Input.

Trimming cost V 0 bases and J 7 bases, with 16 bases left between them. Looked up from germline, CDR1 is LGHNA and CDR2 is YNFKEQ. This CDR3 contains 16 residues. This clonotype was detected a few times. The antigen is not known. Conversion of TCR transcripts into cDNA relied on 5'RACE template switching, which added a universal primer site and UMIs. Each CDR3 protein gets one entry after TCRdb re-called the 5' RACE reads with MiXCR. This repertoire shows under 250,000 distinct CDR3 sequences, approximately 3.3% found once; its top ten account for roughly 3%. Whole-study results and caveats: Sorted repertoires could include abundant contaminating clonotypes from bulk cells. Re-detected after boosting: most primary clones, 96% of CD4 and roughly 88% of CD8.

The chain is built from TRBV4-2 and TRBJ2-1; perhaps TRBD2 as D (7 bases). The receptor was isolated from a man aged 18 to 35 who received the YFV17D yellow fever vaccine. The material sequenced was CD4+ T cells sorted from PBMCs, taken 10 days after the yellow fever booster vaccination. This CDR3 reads CASSQDLAGRGNEQFF. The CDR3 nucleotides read TGTGCCAGCAGCCAAGATCTGGCGGGGAGGGGGAATGAGCAGTTCTTC.